The 32 T cell receptor beta chains below all came from one sample that was sequenced in a study of T cells in Graves' hyperthyroidism and ophthalmopathy. TCR beta CDR3 sequences were amplified from RNA transcripts. HTBI primers were employed in a first-round RT-PCR of the TCR CDR3. A single record per CDR3 protein comes from TCRdb applying MiXCR to the multiplex PCR reads. The repertoire holds 300,000 to 450,000 distinct CDR3 sequences, with approximately 17% as singletons. The specimen was blood. These receptors were obtained from a man between 18 and 35 years old with Graves' ophthalmopathy.

This clonotype was picked up many times. This chain joins TRBV12-3 or TRBV12-4 and TRBJ2-5, with D uncertain. There are 13 residues in the CDR3. Trimming pared 5 bases from V and 2 bases from J, leaving 9 bases between. The CDR3 DNA follows: TGTGCCAGCAGTACCACGGCTCAAGAGACCCAGTACTTC. It translates to CASSTTAQETQYF.

Of note for this clonotype: Possible read error: a much larger clone is one base away. Because the CDR3 is missing its conserved closing phenylalanine or tryptophan, this is likely a read error. The V call is TRBV12-3 or TRBV12-4, the J call TRBJ2-5, with 8 bases identical to TRBD2. V shed 7 bases, J shed 5 bases, and the junction held 6 bases outside the gene matches. This CDR3 comprises 13 residues. The CDR3 DNA sequence: TGTGCCAGCAAGTGGGCGGGGGGTGAGACCCAGTACCTC. This translates into CASKWAGGETQYL.

The genes are TRBV27 and TRBJ1-5; D is unresolved. CDR1 is MNHEY and CDR2 is SMNVEV in the germline V gene (reference sequence). With 0 bases removed from V and 0 bases from J, the gap between germline ends came to 9 bases. The CDR3 spans 16 residues. This CDR3 reads CASSLSWEYSNQPQHF. CDR3 DNA sequence: TGTGCCAGCAGTTTATCCTGGGAATATAGCAATCAGCCCCAGCATTTT.

For this clonotype: A clone one base away is much larger, so this may be a read error. V and J are TRBV7-3 and TRBJ2-3, with TRBD2 matching over 10 bases. The CDR3 has 19 amino acids. CDR1 and CDR2 from the germline V gene are SGHTA and FQGTGA. Trimming cost V 5 bases and J 0 bases; bases outside gene matches: 14. The CDR3 spells CASSTPNPSGGFSTDTQYF. CDR3 bases: TGTGCCAGCAGCACTCCCAACCCTAGCGGGGGTTTTAGCACAGATACGCAGTATTTT.

This clonotype showed up just a few times. V is TRBV3-1 and J is TRBJ2-1; TRBD2 might be the D (7 bases). From germline, CDR1 is LGHDT and CDR2 YNNKEL (reference sequence). The CDR3 length is 16 residues. The V end was cut by 6 bases, the J end by 9 bases, with 24 bases between. The CDR3 coding sequence is TGTGCCAGCAGTCGCTCACGGGGGGCTGATATTGGTGAGCAGTTCTTC. Translated: CASSRSRGADIGEQFF.

J is TRBJ2-5 and V is TRBV7-2; 11 bases are shared with TRBD2. The ends lost 8 bases at V and 5 bases at J; junction bases unmatched: 19. CDR1 and CDR2 (germline): SGHTA, FQGNSA. CDR3 length equals 18 residues. This CDR3 reads CASGSGVAGGPVWETQYF. DNA for the CDR3: TGTGCCAGCGGGTCCGGGGTAGCGGGAGGGCCGGTCTGGGAGACCCAGTACTTC.

This clonotype was seen a single time. The chain has TRBV19 and TRBJ2-2, with D maybe TRBD1 (6 bases). Deletions cut 3 bases from V and 4 bases from J, with 15 bases between. The CDR3 sequence is 16 residues long. Germline V lookup: CDR1 LNHDA, CDR2 SQIVND (reference sequence). The CDR3 reads CASSMVGAPGTGELFF. In DNA, the CDR3 is TGTGCCAGTAGTATGGTGGGGGCCCCGGGCACCGGGGAGCTGTTTTTT.

This chain joins TRBV6-4 and TRBJ1-2, with a possible D match to TRBD1 (6 bases). Germline V gene lookup returns CDR1 MRHNA and CDR2 SNTAGT. This CDR3 contains 11 residues. V gave up 6 bases and J gave up 8 bases, with 10 bases separating them. CDR3 bases: TGTGCCAGCAGGCCAGGGGTCGGCTACACCTTC. This gives the protein CASRPGVGYTF.

Ten or more counts support this clonotype. The chain is built from TRBV3-1 and TRBJ2-1; D unclear. The CDR3 spans 13 residues. Germline values: CDR1 LGHDT, CDR2 YNNKEL (reference sequence). Trimming removed 3 bases from V and 2 bases from J, with 5 bases in between. The CDR3 sequence is CASSHQPYNEQFF. The CDR3 region has the DNA TGTGCCAGCAGCCATCAACCCTACAATGAGCAGTTCTTC.

The gene calls are TRBV5-1 and TRBJ2-2; a possible D gene is TRBD2 (5 bases). In germline, CDR1 is SGHRS, CDR2 YFSETQ. V gave up 7 bases and J gave up 1 base, with 11 bases separating them. CDR3 size: 14 residues. Here the CDR3 reads CASAVEENTGELFF. The CDR3 region has the DNA TGCGCCAGCGCTGTGGAGGAGAACACCGGGGAGCTGTTTTTT.

This clonotype was detected ten times or more. The chain carries TRBV6-2 or TRBV6-3 and TRBJ1-1; TRBD1 might be the D (6 bases). V was pared by 3 bases and J by 2 bases, with 13 bases between. Germline V gene sequence: CDR1 MNHEY, CDR2 SVGEGT. The length of the CDR3 is 15 residues. The CDR3 here is CASSYVPRGNTEAFF. CDR3 in DNA: TGTGCCAGCAGTTATGTCCCCAGGGGCAACACTGAAGCTTTCTTT.

This clonotype was detected ten times or more. This sequence joins TRBV2 and TRBJ1-6; the D is unclear. Germline CDR1 SNHLY, CDR2 FYNNEI. The CDR3 runs 14 residues. Trimming removed 4 bases at V and 5 bases at J, with 9 bases between. The DNA for the CDR3 is TGTGCCAGCAGTGCTCAGTGGGATAATTCACCCCTCCACTTT. Translation: CASSAQWDNSPLHF. Complete variable domain (other parts from reference TRBV2 and TRBJ1-6): EPEVTQTPSHQVTQMGQEVILRCVPISNHLYFYWYRQILGQKVEFLVSFYNNEISEKSEIFDDQFSVERPDGSNFTLKIRSTKLEDSAMYFCASSAQWDNSPLHFGNGTRLTVT.

The rearrangement joins TRBV3-1 to TRBJ2-7, with TRBD2 matching over 7 bases. Germline CDR1 and CDR2: LGHDT and YNNKEL (reference sequence). The CDR3 covers 15 residues. V gave up 3 bases and J gave up 3 bases; unmatched junction bases: 8. CDR3 in amino acids: CASSQGRGRYYEQYF. Here the CDR3 DNA reads TGTGCCAGCAGCCAGGGGCGGGGGAGGTACTACGAGCAGTACTTC.

There are many counts of this clonotype. J is TRBJ2-7 and V is TRBV12-3 or TRBV12-4; D gene ambiguous. The CDR3 is made up of 14 amino acids. Between the trimmed V and J ends, which lost 5 bases and 2 bases, there was a span of 13 bases. The DNA of the CDR3 is TGTGCCAGCAGTCCTCCCTCCGGGCCCTACGAGCAGTACTTC. This gives the protein CASSPPSGPYEQYF.

The CDR3 DNA sequence: TGTGCCAGCAGCCAAGTGGGTAGGGACTATGGCTACACCTTC. Protein sequence: CASSQVGRDYGYTF. V is TRBV3-1 and J is TRBJ1-2; D is uncertain. V lost 1 base, J lost 3 bases, and 9 bases lay in between. The CDR3 extends over 14 amino acids. Germline V gene data show CDR1 as LGHDT and CDR2 as YNNKEL (reference sequence).

The V gene is TRBV19, the J gene TRBJ1-2, with D tentatively TRBD1 (6 bases). Germline CDR1 LNHDA, CDR2 SQIVND (reference sequence). Trimming cost V 6 bases and J 1 base, with 12 bases left between them. This CDR3 comprises 14 residues. DNA of the CDR3: TGTGCCAGTAGGAAACAGGGAGATAACTATGGCTACACCTTC. Its translation: CASRKQGDNYGYTF.

The chain recombines TRBV20-1 with TRBJ1-6; D might be TRBD1 (5 bases). Germline CDR1 and CDR2: DFQATT and SNEGSKA (reference sequence). CDR3 length: 12 residues. V was trimmed by 7 bases and J by 7 bases, leaving 11 bases between them. CDR3 coding DNA: TGCAGTGTTGCTCAGGGCAATTCACCCCTCCACTTT. This gives the protein CSVAQGNSPLHF.

There are many counts of this clonotype. V is TRBV5-1 and J is TRBJ2-7; TRBD1 aligns across 7 bases. With 0 bases clipped from V and 4 bases from J, the junction kept 7 bases outside the gene matches. The CDR3 runs to 15 residues. Germline V gene sequence: CDR1 SGHRS, CDR2 YFSETQ. The CDR3 sequence: CASSLAQGLGYEQYF. CDR3 bases: TGCGCCAGCAGCTTGGCACAGGGGTTAGGGTACGAGCAGTACTTC.

This clonotype was observed at least ten times. This chain links TRBV20-1 with TRBJ2-7; D remains ambiguous. Trimming left V 4 bases short and J 0 bases short, with 10 bases between. CDR1 is DFQATT and CDR2 is SNEGSKA in the germline V gene (reference sequence). The CDR3 loop spans 13 amino acids. DNA of the CDR3: TGCAGTGCTAACTCACTCTACTCCTACGAGCAGTACTTC. It yields the protein CSANSLYSYEQYF.

The CDR3: CASSLHLGEQFF. In DNA form, the CDR3 reads TGTGCCAGCAGCCTACACCTTGGTGAGCAGTTCTTC. The chain is built from TRBV7-9 and TRBJ2-1; D uncertain. V was pared by 5 bases and J by 9 bases, with 11 bases between. This CDR3 is built from 12 residues. CDR1 and CDR2 (germline): SEHNR, FQNEAQ (reference sequence).

This clonotype was recorded at least ten times. The chain has TRBV5-1 and TRBJ1-2; TRBD1 is a possible D gene (5 bases). Per germline, CDR1 SGHRS and CDR2 YFSETQ. Trimming stripped 5 bases from V and 7 bases from J, with 18 bases between. The CDR3 length is 14 residues. The CDR3 sequence is CASSFLDTAPGYTF. CDR3 coding DNA: TGCGCCAGCAGTTTTCTGGACACGGCCCCTGGCTACACCTTC.

This clonotype has just a few counts. This chain joins TRBV3-1 and TRBJ2-7, with a weak D call TRBD2 (5 bases). The V gene's germline CDR1 is LGHDT and CDR2 YNNKEL (reference sequence). This CDR3 contains 15 residues. V was clipped by 4 bases and J by 3 bases, with 16 bases between them. This chain's CDR3 is CASSLQIGENYEQYF. The CDR3 bases are TGTGCCAGCAGCCTCCAAATCGGGGAAAACTACGAGCAGTACTTC.

This clonotype was counted many times. The V call is TRBV3-1, the J call TRBJ2-3; 9 positions match TRBD2. CDR3 length: 16 residues. CDR1 LGHDT and CDR2 YNNKEL come from the germline V gene (reference sequence). J lost 5 bases, V lost 5 bases, and 11 bases had no gene match. The CDR3 region has the DNA TGTGCCAGCAGCGAGGGGCTAGCGGGGAACGGAGATACGCAGTATTTT. This codes for CASSEGLAGNGDTQYF.

The CDR3 loop reads CASSDLGVTDTQYF. In nucleotides, the CDR3 is TGTGCCAGCAGTGATCTGGGAGTAACAGATACGCAGTATTTT. The V and J genes are TRBV6-2 or TRBV6-3 and TRBJ2-3; the D gene is possibly TRBD2 (5 bases). V dropped 5 bases and J dropped 3 bases, with 12 bases sitting between them. This CDR3 region has 14 residues. Per the germline V gene, CDR1 is MNHEY and CDR2 is SVGEGT.

This clonotype was recorded at least ten times. V is TRBV2 and J is TRBJ2-1, with 11 bases matching TRBD1. The V segment lost 6 bases and the J segment 9 bases; nucleotides outside the gene matches: 4. Germline lookup yields CDR1 SNHLY and CDR2 FYNNEI. This CDR3 has 13 residues. In nucleotides, the CDR3 is TGTGCCAGCAGGGACAGGGGGCTGGGTGAGCAGTTCTTC. Residues: CASRDRGLGEQFF.

The CDR3 protein is CASSLDRGRKETQYF. The CDR3 DNA reads as TGTGCCAGCAGCTTAGACAGGGGGCGAAAAGAGACCCAGTACTTC. J is TRBJ2-5 and V is TRBV7-2; 9 nucleotides line up with TRBD1. The CDR3 contains 15 residues. Germline V gene data show CDR1 as SGHTA and CDR2 as FQGNSA. The ends lost 1 base at V and 3 bases at J; junction bases unmatched: 3.

This clonotype has only a few counts. This chain uses TRBV6-1 with TRBJ2-3; TRBD2 agrees at 7 bases. V lost 5 bases and J lost 3; bases outside the gene matches: 14. The CDR3 totals 17 residues. Germline lookup yields CDR1 MNHNS and CDR2 SASEGT. CDR3 nucleotides: TGTGCCAGCAGTTCCCGGGGGTACAGGCGGGGGACAGATACGCAGTATTTT. It is translated as CASSSRGYRRGTDTQYF.

This chain joins TRBV10-3 and TRBJ1-3, with D unclear. V was cut by 7 bases and J by 0 bases, with 13 bases left in between. Germline values: CDR1 ENHRY, CDR2 SYGVKD. The CDR3 has 15 residues. CDR3 in DNA: TGTGCCATCAAAGGTTCAAAGAGCTCTGGAAACACCATATATTTT. Residues: CAIKGSKSSGNTIYF.

This clonotype was found many times. The chain is built from TRBV3-1 and TRBJ1-1; D gene unclear. Germline V CDR1 and CDR2: LGHDT, YNNKEL (reference sequence). There are 13 residues in the CDR3. The ends were cut back, 4 bases at V and 7 bases at J, with 13 bases in the middle. CDR3 protein: CASSLPGLVEAFF. Here the CDR3 DNA reads TGTGCCAGCAGCCTACCGGGCCTCGTTGAAGCTTTCTTT.

This clonotype was picked up many times. The chain recombines TRBV27 with TRBJ2-5, with 8 bases matching TRBD1. Looked up from germline, CDR1 is MNHEY and CDR2 is SMNVEV (reference sequence). Losses at the gene ends were 6 bases for V and 5 bases for J; bases not matched to a gene: 11. The CDR3 has 15 amino acids. In DNA form, the CDR3 reads TGTGCCAGCAGAAGTTGGGACAGGTCCGGGGAGACCCAGTACTTC. Translation: CASRSWDRSGETQYF.

The chain has TRBV27 and TRBJ1-5; D might be TRBD1 (5 bases). V lost 5 bases, J lost 7 bases, and 15 bases lay in between. This CDR3 is 14 amino acids long. CDR1 MNHEY and CDR2 SMNVEV come from the germline V gene (reference sequence). CDR3 residues: CASSQGRVGQPQHF. CDR3 nucleotides: TGTGCCAGCAGTCAGGGCAGGGTGGGGCAGCCCCAGCATTTT.

V is TRBV5-1 and J is TRBJ2-5, with D unresolved. Trimming stripped 2 bases from V and 1 base from J, with 9 bases between. CDR3 length: 14 residues. Looked up from germline, CDR1 is SGHRS and CDR2 is YFSETQ. In DNA form, the CDR3 reads TGCGCCAGCAGCTTTGGACGGATCCAAGAGACCCAGTACTTC. Amino acid sequence: CASSFGRIQETQYF.